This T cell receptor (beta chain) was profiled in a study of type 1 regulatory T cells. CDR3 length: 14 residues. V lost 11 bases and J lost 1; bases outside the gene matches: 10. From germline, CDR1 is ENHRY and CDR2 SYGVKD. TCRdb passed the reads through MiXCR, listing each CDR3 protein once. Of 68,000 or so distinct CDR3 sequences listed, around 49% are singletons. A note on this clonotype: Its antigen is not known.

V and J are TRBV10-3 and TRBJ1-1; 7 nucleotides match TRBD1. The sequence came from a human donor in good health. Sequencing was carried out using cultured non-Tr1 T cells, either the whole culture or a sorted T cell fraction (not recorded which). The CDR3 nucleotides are TGTGCCGTTCAAGGGGGCACATCGAACACTGAAGCTTTCTTT. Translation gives CAVQGGTSNTEAFF.